This TCR beta chain comes out of a study of patients and donors after allogeneic stem cell transplantation. The junction had 5 bases not matched to a gene; V was cut back by 5 bases and J by 0 bases. The CDR3 consists of 16 residues. Germline loops: CDR1 MDHEN, CDR2 SYDVKM. TCRdb called the RT-PCR reads again in MiXCR, with one record for every CDR3 protein. Of 84,000 or so distinct CDR3 sequences listed, around 48% are singletons. Sequencing was performed on blood, either unsorted or a sorted T cell fraction (not recorded which). The sequence was obtained from a human donor who was either an allogeneic HSCT recipient or a stem cell or donor lymphocyte infusion donor (not recorded which). It is not recorded whose cells these are; they may come from a transplant donor. The rearrangement uses TRBV28 and TRBJ2-4; 9 nucleotides line up with TRBD1. The CDR3 DNA follows: TGTGCCAGCAGTCGACCACAGGGGGCAGCCAAAAACATTCAGTACTTC. Translated: CASSRPQGAAKNIQYF.